The source of this T cell receptor (beta chain) is a study of T cells in localized non-small cell lung cancer (dated by TCRdb to about 2020). Context from the whole study: T cell repertoires of 200 to 250 early-stage NSCLC patients were analyzed, with tumors being compared against uninvolved tumor-adjacent lungs. The cohort consisted of 200 to 250 treatment-naive NSCLC patients whose localized lung tumors had been resected. A mean age of roughly 64 years was recorded for the NSCLC patients, of whom roughly 130 were male and 95 to 110 were female.

The paper as a whole reports these results and caveats: Longer overall survival was associated with higher blood T cell density, whereas shorter survival was associated with higher adjacent-lung clonality. Because the study design was exploratory, TCR variables were selected using unadjusted p-values without false-discovery rate correction. Of the top 100 tumor clones, a median of roughly 53 were detected in paired uninvolved adjacent lung; 28 were also among that lung's top 100. Because multi-region sequencing of the tumors was not done, intratumor heterogeneity could not be ruled out. Uninvolved tumor-adjacent lung showed the highest T cell clonality, higher than tumor, which suggests more focused antigenic responses in the adjacent lung.

TCR beta CDR3 regions were sequenced from DNA using the immunoSEQ Assay. Concerning the study's data processing: T cell density was computed as TCR beta template counts normalized to usable DNA estimated by amplifying housekeeping genes. The preseqR package was used to estimate richness by extrapolating to 400,000 templates for PBMC samples and to 120,000 templates for tissue samples. Clonality was taken to be one minus Pielou's evenness. Tissue-enriched TCRs were identified through differential abundance testing performed on productive amino-acid clonotypes, with a minimum total count of 5 and an alpha of 0.1. The Jaccard Index and the Morisita Overlap Index were used to measure repertoire overlap between compartments. GLIPH grouped TCR beta CDR3s together with public tetramer-defined viral CDR3s, and a viral motif had to include at least three viral sequences and also show V-gene enrichment. In TCRdb, the immuneACCESS table is reduced to in-frame sequences with V and J assigned. These tables do not hold every clone; where another copy was compared, an unresolved V gene accounts for under half, and the others remain unexplained. From that table come the V and J calls and clone size; the DNA was used to work out D and trimming. Counted in this sample were about 2,000 clones; around 25% of them appeared once. Jointly, the top ten make up 15% to 20% of the sample.

Uninvolved adjacent lung was taken at least 2 cm from the tumor margin and confirmed free of atypia by two independent pathologists. At diagnosis, tumor, uninvolved tumor-adjacent lung and peripheral blood were collected and then preserved as a mix of FFPE and fresh-frozen material. Between the V and J ends, shortened by 2 bases and 5 bases respectively, the junction contains 12 bases. The CDR3 starts with the cysteine, ends with the phenylalanine, and has 14 residues. Only CDR3 DNA remains: 42 bases, in frame from the first base. Sequences SGHNT (CDR1) and YENEEA (CDR2) are obtained from the germline V gene. The sample holds a few counts of this clone. Its antigen specificity is not known. One base away there is no much larger clone; base qualities are not given.

The V gene is TRBV11-3 and the J gene is TRBJ1-1, and TRBD1 may be the D gene, going by 5 matching bases. This sequence was found in a female donor older than 55 with stage III squamous cell lung carcinoma. The sample consisted of normal lung tissue next to the tumor, taken before any cancer treatment. For the CDR3, the sequence is CASSLSRGETEAFF. DNA sequence: TGTGCCAGCAGCTTATCAAGAGGGGAGACTGAAGCTTTCTTT.